The entry that follows covers one TCR beta chain sequence. Its matching antigen is unknown. The junction and the germline gene differ at one end; a read error may be behind it. The sample comes from a study of blood T cells in healthy people across ages. For the study at large: Every two T cells gave about one barcoded beta molecule via template switching.

Overall study results and limits: Older age coincided with a roughly linear decline in TCR beta diversity per million T cells.

The draw of peripheral blood yielded 8.5 to 10 milliliters from each donor. A sample-barcoded 5' primer and a J-beta primer mix were used in a second PCR of about 7 to 12 cycles. Every sample gave at least 2.5 million paired-end reads containing CDR3. MiXCR, run by TCRdb on the 5' RACE reads, gives a single entry per CDR3 protein. This table holds fewer than 900,000 distinct CDR3 sequences, 35% to 45% found once. Germline-derived CDR1 and CDR2 are KGHSH and LQKENI. This CDR3 region has 13 residues. Sequenced sample: blood. The origin of this receptor is a woman between 55 and 75 years old in good health. V gene TRBV18 combines with J gene TRBJ2-3; 7 bases match TRBD2. DNA of the CDR3: TGTGCCAGCTCACCAGTCACTAGCGACACGCGGTATTTT. It is translated as CASSPVTSDTRYF.